The next 18 T cell receptor beta chains were all read from a single sample in a study of early T cells in non-severe SARS-CoV-2 infection. MiXCR was run by TCRdb on the 5' RACE reads, yielding one entry per CDR3 protein. Here the sample spans some 30,000 distinct CDR3 sequences, roughly 9.2% being singletons. Specimen: whole blood. The receptors originated from an adult who was a healthcare worker with PCR-confirmed SARS-CoV-2 infection or an uninfected control (not recorded which).

Ten or more counts support this clonotype. The chain carries TRBV6-2 or TRBV6-3 and TRBJ2-7, with D perhaps assigned TRBD1 or TRBD2 (5 bases each). The CDR3 spans 10 residues. Germline lookup yields CDR1 MNHEY and CDR2 SVGEGT. V lost 8 bases to trimming and J lost 4 bases, with 6 bases between them. The CDR3 coding sequence is TGTGCCAGCGGGACGTACGAGCAGTACTTC. It specifies CASGTYEQYF.

This clonotype has more than one count but fewer than ten. The rearrangement joins TRBV20-1 to TRBJ2-2; D unresolved. Germline V CDR1 and CDR2: DFQATT, SNEGSKA (reference sequence). The V end lost 5 bases, the J end lost 3 bases, and 4 bases lay between the germline ends. CDR3 length: 11 residues. The CDR3 here is CSASHTGELFF. CDR3 sequence (DNA): TGCAGTGCTTCTCACACCGGGGAGCTGTTTTTT.

This clonotype was detected ten times or more. The CDR3 nucleotides read TGCGCCAGCAGCTCGACCCGGCCGTCGGGGGAGCAGTACTTC. The encoded protein is CASSSTRPSGEQYF. The chain links TRBV10-2 to TRBJ2-7; possibly TRBD2 for D (5 bases). Germline CDR1 reads WSHSY; CDR2 reads SAAADI. Trimming took off 6 bases at V and 7 bases at J, with 19 bases between the two ends. The CDR3 is 14 amino acids.

This clonotype has a count of ten or more. The chain has TRBV13 and TRBJ2-3; 8 bases are shared with TRBD2. Germline trimming cut 2 bases from V and 0 bases from J; bases unmatched to any gene: 1. Germline V gene data show CDR1 as PRHDT and CDR2 as FYEKMQ (reference sequence). The CDR3 consists of 15 residues. The chain's CDR3 is CASSLPSGSTDTQYF. CDR3 nucleotide sequence: TGTGCCAGCAGCTTACCTAGCGGGAGCACAGATACGCAGTATTTT.

This sequence joins TRBV29-1 and TRBJ2-7; TRBD1 matches 7 bases. The CDR3 length is 13 residues. CDR1 is SQVTM and CDR2 is ANQGSEA in the germline V gene. The ends lost 7 bases at V and 0 bases at J; junction bases unmatched: 6. CDR3 amino acids: CSASTGSSYEQYF. The DNA of the CDR3 is TGCAGCGCCTCGACAGGGAGCTCCTACGAGCAGTACTTC.

This clonotype was seen many times. The chain carries TRBV24-1 and TRBJ1-1; D unclear. The CDR3 covers 13 residues. CDR1 and CDR2 (germline): KGHDR, SFDVKD. Trimming stripped 0 bases from V and 10 bases from J, with 11 bases between. CDR3 sequence: CATSDLAGTRAFF. CDR3 nucleotide sequence: TGTGCCACCAGTGATTTGGCCGGCACTCGAGCTTTCTTT.

This clonotype has at least ten counts. J is TRBJ2-7 and V is TRBV6-5; TRBD1 matches at 7 bases. CDR1 and CDR2 from the germline V gene are MNHEY and SVGAGI. The CDR3 totals 14 residues. V lost 5 bases, J lost 2 bases, and 6 bases stayed unmatched. CDR3: CASSRDRAAYEQYF. The CDR3, as DNA: TGTGCCAGCAGTCGTGACAGGGCAGCCTACGAGCAGTACTTC.

The chain is built from TRBV10-3 and TRBJ2-3; no clear D gene. The germline V and J ends were trimmed by 0 bases and 5 bases, with 0 bases remaining between them. CDR3 size: 11 residues. CDR1 ENHRY and CDR2 SYGVKD come from the germline V gene. The CDR3: CAISESDTQYF. DNA of the CDR3: TGTGCCATCAGTGAGTCAGATACGCAGTATTTT.

V is TRBV27 and J is TRBJ1-5; TRBD1 matches 8 bases. Germline V CDR1 and CDR2: MNHEY, SMNVEV (reference sequence). CDR3 length: 15 residues. The V and J ends lost 5 bases and 10 bases, in that order; junction bases with no gene match: 13. CDR3 nucleotides: TGTGCCAGCAGTCCCTACGGACAGGGAGTATCTCCCCAGCATTTT. It encodes CASSPYGQGVSPQHF.

This clonotype occurred many times. V and J are TRBV6-4 and TRBJ2-1; 7 positions match TRBD2. CDR3 length equals 15 residues. V shed 6 bases and J 0 bases; nucleotides not matched to a gene: 5. CDR1 and CDR2 (germline): MRHNA, SNTAGT. CDR3 loop: CASSKRGSSYNEQFF. CDR3 sequence (DNA): TGTGCCAGCAGCAAGCGGGGAAGCTCCTACAATGAGCAGTTCTTC.

This clonotype was recorded at least ten times. An end of the junction does not agree with germline; a read error may underlie this. The chain carries TRBV5-8 and TRBJ1-5; D unclear. CDR3 length equals 12 residues. CDR1 is SGHTS and CDR2 is YDEGEE in the germline V gene. The DNA of the CDR3 is TGTGCCAGCCGCTTAGAGGATCAGCCCCAGCATTTT. Amino acids: CASRLEDQPQHF.

This clonotype was observed many times. The CDR3 region is CASSGGALTQYF. DNA of the CDR3: TGTGCCAGCAGCGGAGGGGCGCTAACCCAGTACTTC. The chain joins TRBV2 to TRBJ2-5, with D maybe TRBD2 (6 bases). Looked up from germline, CDR1 is SNHLY and CDR2 is FYNNEI. Trimming pared 6 bases from V and 8 bases from J, leaving 13 bases between. CDR3 length: 12 amino acids.

This clonotype was recorded at least ten times. The rearrangement links TRBV4-3 to TRBJ2-3; 8 nucleotides match TRBD1. In germline, CDR1 is LGHNA, CDR2 YSLEER. J was trimmed by 2 bases and V by 0 bases; bases with no gene match: 10. This CDR3 has 18 amino acids. The CDR3 here is CASSQDRRQGAATDTQYF. CDR3 bases: TGCGCCAGCAGCCAAGATCGGCGTCAGGGGGCAGCCACAGATACGCAGTATTTT.

This clonotype was seen only once. This chain connects TRBV7-9 to TRBJ2-5; 11 nucleotides match TRBD2. The CDR3 sequence is 16 residues long. The germline CDR1 and CDR2 sequences are SEHNR and FQNEAQ (reference sequence). V lost 3 bases, J lost 0 bases, and 3 bases stayed unmatched. The CDR3 region is CASSFGTSGYQETQYF. The CDR3 DNA follows: TGTGCCAGCAGCTTCGGGACTAGCGGCTACCAAGAGACCCAGTACTTC. The full variable domain, its missing parts supplied by reference TRBV7-9 and TRBJ2-5, is DTGVSQNPRHKITKRGQNVTFRCDPISEHNRLYWYRQTLGQGPEFLTYFQNEAQLEKSRLLSDRFSAERPKGSFSTLEIQRTEQGDSAMYLCASSFGTSGYQETQYFGPGTRLLVL.

Here the CDR3 DNA reads TGTGCCAGCAGCTGGACAGCTACAGCTTCCTACGAGCAGTACTTC. Residues: CASSWTATASYEQYF. The rearrangement links TRBV14 to TRBJ2-7; perhaps TRBD1 as D (6 bases). With 5 bases removed from V and 1 base from J, the gap between germline ends came to 15 bases. This CDR3 region has 15 residues. Per the germline V gene, CDR1 is SGHDN and CDR2 is FVKESK.

This rearrangement joins TRBV5-5 to TRBJ1-5; possibly TRBD1 for D (6 bases). The CDR3 has 17 residues. Trimming stripped 2 bases from V and 1 base from J, with 16 bases between. Germline V gene data show CDR1 as SGHKS and CDR2 as YYEKEE (reference sequence). CDR3 sequence reads: CASSFFVGGLSNQPQHF. As DNA, the CDR3 is TGTGCCAGCAGCTTTTTTGTCGGGGGGCTCAGCAATCAGCCCCAGCATTTT. Complete variable domain (other parts from reference TRBV5-5 and TRBJ1-5): DAGVTQSPTHLIKTRGQQVTLRCSPISGHKSVSWYQQVLGQGPQFIFQYYEKEERGRGNFPDRFSARQFPNYSSELNVNALLLGDSALYLCASSFFVGGLSNQPQHFGDGTRLSIL.

This clonotype was detected only a few times. This chain connects TRBV7-2 to TRBJ1-1; D is uncertain. Germline V gives CDR1 SGHTA, CDR2 FQGNSA. The CDR3 runs to 12 residues. V lost 5 bases and J lost 6, with 10 bases in between. The CDR3 region has the DNA TGTGCCAGCAGCCTGGCGGGGTCTGAAGCTTTCTTT. Amino acid sequence: CASSLAGSEAFF.

The CDR3, as DNA: TGCAGCGTTGAAGTTTTCGGACAGGGGTCAGATACGCAGTATTTT. Protein product: CSVEVFGQGSDTQYF. This chain connects TRBV29-1 to TRBJ2-3, with 9 bases that match TRBD1. After removal of 1 base from V and 4 bases from J, the junction contained 6 bases not matched to a gene. The CDR3 is made up of 15 amino acids. The V gene's germline CDR1 is SQVTM and CDR2 ANQGSEA.